The entry below describes one T cell receptor beta chain. At least ten counts were recorded for this clonotype. It lacks a known antigen. Per-base quality was not reported, and no clone a single base away is much larger than it. These data are taken from a study of T-cell reconstitution after alpha-beta-depleted transplantation in children (dated by TCRdb to 2016 to 2017). About the investigation overall: T-cell immune reconstitution after TCRalphabeta/CD19-depleted allogeneic hematopoietic cell transplantation in children was quantitatively tracked in the study by means of TCR repertoire profiling. Points the paper makes about the study in general: The high TCRbeta diversity at day 60 in some patients was ascribed to recipient T cells and intrathymic progenitors that had survived conditioning. The apparently early alphabetaT-cell count recovery about two months after transplant was reportedly dependent on only several hundred rapidly expanded clones derived from non-depleted graft cells. Hyperexpanded clone frequencies declined over subsequent months; after one year, T-cell counts and TCRbeta diversity were mostly attributed to newly produced T cells.

In the paper's terms, the treatment or condition label means: allogeneic hematopoietic cell transplantation with graft depleted of TCRalphabeta T cells and CD19 B cells. The transplant recipients were children given TCRalphabeta/CD19-depleted allogeneic hematopoietic cell grafts. The CDR3 runs 14 residues from the cysteine to the phenylalanine. Only the CDR3 portion is preserved as DNA: 42 bases, with reading frame beginning at the first base. CDR1 and CDR2 (SGHRS, YFSETQ) derive from the germline V gene. V gives up 2 bases and J gives up 1 base, and the segment between their germline ends measures 9 bases. Library method: PCR. Sequencing was carried out with an Illumina HiSeq 2500. Molecular barcoding was employed in the preparation of TCR libraries, with unique molecular identifiers being used to normalize TCRbeta repertoire quantification. TCRdb reworked the public reads: Q25 trimming with fastp, MiXCR clone assembly, productive beta chains retained. Rows are unified per CDR3 protein, each entry keeping the most common DNA and genes. The sample has more than 200,000 distinct CDR3 sequences on record, about 23% of them singletons. Of the sample, about 2.6% is held by the ten largest clones.

This receptor was identified in a girl aged 2-10 years with Fanconi anemia, due to receive a stem cell transplant. The source material was PBMCs, sampled before TCRalphabeta/CD19-depleted stem cell transplant. Rearrangement joined TRBV5-1 to TRBJ1-1, with the D gene too uncertain to name. The CDR3 sequence is CASSFRLSNTEAFF. The DNA sequence is given as TGCGCCAGCAGCTTCCGACTCTCGAACACTGAAGCTTTCTTT.